Presented here are 19 T cell receptor beta chains from one specimen sequenced in a study of identical twins. TCRdb itself ran the 5' RACE reads through MiXCR, one entry per CDR3 protein. The data contain 470,000 or so distinct CDR3 sequences, around 24% of them singletons. The same specimen was also included in a second study, on T cells expressing NK-cell markers.

The sequenced sample was CD4+ T cells sorted from blood. Every receptor here comes from a woman in her late teens or twenties in good health.

This clonotype was counted between two and nine times. This chain links TRBV5-1 with TRBJ2-5; no definite D call. The germline gives CDR1 SGHRS, CDR2 YFSETQ. V was shortened by 0 bases and J by 3 bases, with 12 bases between the two germline ends. The CDR3 is 15 amino acids. The CDR3: CASSLGTALEETQYF. As DNA, the CDR3 is TGCGCCAGCAGCTTGGGGACCGCGTTGGAAGAGACCCAGTACTTC. The entire variable domain, with the rest obtained from reference TRBV5-1 and TRBJ2-5, is as follows: KAGVTQTPRYLIKTRGQQVTLSCSPISGHRSVSWYQQTPGQGLQFLFEYFSETQRNKGNFPGRFSGRQFSNSRSEMNVSTLELGDSALYLCASSLGTALEETQYFGPGTRLLVL.

This clonotype was seen a few times. The chain couples TRBV5-1 to TRBJ2-2; D remains unclear. The CDR3 is 13 amino acids. V was cut by 3 bases and J by 6 bases, with 9 bases left in between. CDR1 and CDR2 (germline): SGHRS, YFSETQ. CDR3 sequence reads: CASSSTFSGELFF. The CDR3 DNA reads as TGCGCCAGCAGCTCGACTTTCTCCGGGGAGCTGTTTTTT.

V is TRBV6-1 and J is TRBJ2-7; 7 positions match TRBD1. The V gene's germline CDR1 is MNHNS and CDR2 SASEGT. The length of the CDR3 is 15 residues. The V gene end was trimmed by 7 bases and the J gene end by 3 bases; junction bases not matched to a gene: 12. The CDR3: CASTITPGGSYEQYF. CDR3 nucleotides: TGTGCCAGCACTATAACCCCAGGGGGAAGCTACGAGCAGTACTTC.

The gene calls are TRBV6-2 or TRBV6-3 and TRBJ2-1; 7 bases are a match to TRBD1. J lost 14 bases, V lost 3 bases, and 4 bases had no gene match. Germline CDR1 and CDR2: MNHEY and SVGEGT. This CDR3 has 11 residues. CDR3 bases: TGTGCCAGCAGTTATGGGCAGGGGGAGTTCTTC. Its protein is CASSYGQGEFF.

This clonotype was observed a handful of times. The chain recombines TRBV5-1 with TRBJ2-3, with D tentatively TRBD2 (5 bases). This CDR3 region has 14 residues. Per the germline V gene, CDR1 is SGHRS and CDR2 is YFSETQ. V lost 3 bases to trimming and J lost 1 base, with 9 bases between them. CDR3: CASSSPEGTDTQYF. DNA for the CDR3: TGCGCCAGCAGCTCGCCGGAGGGCACAGATACGCAGTATTTT.

The sample holds one count of this clonotype. The V gene is TRBV10-3, the J gene TRBJ2-1; 7 positions match TRBD1. This CDR3 region has 13 residues. V lost 6 bases, J lost 4 bases, and 3 bases stayed unmatched. Germline CDR1 and CDR2: ENHRY and SYGVKD. This CDR3 reads CAISQGQYNEQFF. The DNA of the CDR3 is TGTGCCATCAGCCAGGGACAGTACAATGAGCAGTTCTTC.

This clonotype has more than one count but fewer than ten. The chain recombines TRBV29-1 with TRBJ2-1; 9 nucleotides agree with TRBD2. The CDR3 extends over 17 amino acids. CDR1 is SQVTM and CDR2 is ANQGSEA in the germline V gene. The trim removed 4 bases at V and 5 bases at J, leaving 15 bases unmatched. This chain's CDR3 is CSVVIAGAGYLDNEQFF. The CDR3 DNA follows: TGCAGCGTTGTCATAGCGGGAGCGGGGTATTTGGACAATGAGCAGTTCTTC.

V is TRBV4-1 and J is TRBJ2-3, with 9 positions matching TRBD2. With 2 bases clipped from V and 5 bases from J, the junction kept 5 bases outside the gene matches. The CDR3 contains 15 residues. Germline V CDR1 and CDR2: MGHRA, YSYEKL. CDR3 bases: TGCGCCAGCAGCCAAAGAAGCGGGGGGAGAGATACGCAGTATTTT. It yields the protein CASSQRSGGRDTQYF.

The chain combines TRBV4-3 with TRBJ2-1, with 9 bases that match TRBD2. The CDR3 is 15 amino acids. The trim removed 0 bases at V and 4 bases at J, leaving 1 base unmatched. Germline V lookup: CDR1 LGHNA, CDR2 YSLEER. The CDR3 region is CASSQETSGYNEQFF. CDR3 DNA: TGCGCCAGCAGCCAAGAAACTAGCGGGTACAATGAGCAGTTCTTC.

V usage is TRBV5-1 and J usage is TRBJ1-6, with D hard to call. Trimming cost V 2 bases and J 14 bases, with 17 bases left between them. CDR3 length: 14 amino acids. CDR1 is SGHRS and CDR2 is YFSETQ in the germline V gene. The CDR3 reads CASSLSGRALTLHF. CDR3 DNA: TGCGCCAGCAGCTTATCTGGACGGGCTCTGACCCTCCACTTT.

There are a few counts of this clonotype. This sequence joins TRBV7-6 and TRBJ2-3, with TRBD2 identical over 11 bases. The germline V gene encodes CDR1 SGHVS and CDR2 FNYEAQ. This CDR3 is 14 amino acids long. With V trimmed by 3 bases and J by 6 bases, 2 bases remained unmatched. In nucleotides, the CDR3 is TGTGCCAGCAGCTTGGCTAGCGGGGGGGATACGCAGTATTTT. Its translation: CASSLASGGDTQYF.

This clonotype appeared a few times. J is TRBJ2-2 and V is TRBV2, with 7 bases lining up with TRBD1. CDR1 is SNHLY, CDR2 FYNNEI, per germline. This CDR3 is 14 amino acids long. Losses at the gene ends were 11 bases for V and 7 bases for J; bases not matched to a gene: 13. CDR3 DNA: TGTGCCGACCGACCCACAGGGGTGGGCGGGGAGCTGTTTTTT. It codes for CADRPTGVGGELFF.

The V and J genes are TRBV5-8 and TRBJ2-1; D tentatively reads TRBD1 or TRBD2 (7 bases each). V lost 1 base to trimming and J lost 5 bases, with 13 bases between them. In germline, CDR1 is SGHTS, CDR2 YDEGEE. CDR3 size: 15 residues. The CDR3 here is CASSLYQGGNNEQFF. In DNA form, the CDR3 reads TGTGCCAGCAGCTTGTACCAGGGGGGGAACAATGAGCAGTTCTTC.

This clonotype came up a few times. The rearrangement links TRBV18 to TRBJ1-5, with D tentatively TRBD1 (5 bases). Germline lookup yields CDR1 KGHSH and CDR2 LQKENI. This CDR3 is 15 amino acids long. V dropped 4 bases and J dropped 7 bases, with 17 bases sitting between them. The CDR3 coding sequence is TGTGCCAGCTCACGCGGGGGTCCGGGCGGGCAGCCCCAGCATTTT. Translation: CASSRGGPGGQPQHF.

The table lists this clonotype with a count of one. This chain connects TRBV7-9 to TRBJ2-7; the match to TRBD2 covers 8 bases. With V trimmed by 4 bases and J by 1 base, 6 bases remained unmatched. The CDR3 spans 15 residues. Per germline, CDR1 SEHNR and CDR2 FQNEAQ (reference sequence). The CDR3 DNA reads as TGTGCCAGCAGCTCCGGGACTAGAATTTCCTACGAGCAGTACTTC. It translates to CASSSGTRISYEQYF.

In its sample, this clonotype was seen a few times. V is TRBV6-5 and J is TRBJ2-7; D call uncertain. Trimming left V 4 bases short and J 2 bases short, with 6 bases between. The CDR3 contains 12 residues. Germline CDR1 is MNHEY and CDR2 is SVGAGI. The DNA for the CDR3 is TGTGCCAGCAGTTCCCCCCCCTACGAGCAGTACTTC. Amino acid sequence: CASSSPPYEQYF.

This clonotype was counted between two and nine times. The chain employs TRBV20-1 and TRBJ2-7, with D possibly TRBD2 on 6 matching bases. The V end lost 3 bases, the J end lost 0 bases, and 15 bases lay between the germline ends. The CDR3 covers 15 residues. Germline CDR1 is DFQATT and CDR2 is SNEGSKA (reference sequence). The CDR3 DNA follows: TGCAGTGCTAGCTTTTCTAGCGCGGCCTCCTACGAGCAGTACTTC. Protein sequence: CSASFSSAASYEQYF.

This clonotype turned up a few times. The chain carries TRBV6-2 or TRBV6-3 and TRBJ2-7; perhaps D is TRBD1 or TRBD2 (5 bases each). CDR1 is MNHEY and CDR2 is SVGEGT in the germline V gene. V was trimmed by 5 bases and J by 0 bases, leaving 20 bases between them. The CDR3 runs to 17 residues. The CDR3 here is CASSKGVLAGSSYEQYF. In DNA, the CDR3 is TGTGCCAGCAGTAAAGGGGTTCTAGCTGGGAGCTCCTACGAGCAGTACTTC.

The chain uses TRBV5-1 and TRBJ2-5; the match to TRBD2 covers 9 bases. Germline trimming cut 9 bases from V and 5 bases from J; bases unmatched to any gene: 17. CDR1 is SGHRS and CDR2 is YFSETQ in the germline V gene. The CDR3 contains 16 residues. This CDR3 reads CATWPPSGTIGETQYF. The CDR3 bases are TGCGCCACCTGGCCCCCTAGCGGGACCATTGGGGAGACCCAGTACTTC.